Following are 21 T cell receptor beta chains from one sample sequenced in a study of shared clonotypes between healthy human individuals (dated by TCRdb to the early 2020s). Libraries came from the immunoSEQ multiplex PCR assay. TCRdb's version of the immuneACCESS table is confined to in-frame rearrangements and falls short of the full clone set. An unresolved V gene accounts for under half of the shortfall where checked; the remainder is of unknown origin. The sample yields some 1 million clones; approximately 68% were counted once. Roughly 1.5% of the sample rests with the top ten. Sequenced input: memory CD4+ T cells sorted from blood. The cell subset or site label, as the study defines it: CD45RA-negative fraction. The receptors shown here come from a man younger than 30 in good health.

This rearrangement joins TRBV11-2 to TRBJ1-4; D ambiguous. The germline V and J ends were trimmed by 1 base and 2 bases, with 8 bases remaining between them. This CDR3 region has 15 residues. CDR1 and CDR2 from the germline V gene are SGHAT and FQNNGV. CDR3 nucleotide sequence: TGTGCCAGCAGCTTAGGTTCGCTGACTAATGAAAAACTGTTTTTT. Protein: CASSLGSLTNEKLFF.

This clone was recorded a few times. The chain recombines TRBV6-1 with TRBJ2-7, with 8 bases aligning to TRBD1. V lost 3 bases, J lost 2 bases, and 0 bases stayed unmatched. CDR3 length: 13 amino acids. Germline V gene sequence: CDR1 MNHNS, CDR2 SASEGT. The CDR3 bases are TGTGCCAGCAGTGACAGGGGGCCCTACGAGCAGTACTTC. Protein sequence: CASSDRGPYEQYF.

The genes are TRBV19 and TRBJ2-3; D may be TRBD2 (6 bases). The CDR3 consists of 16 residues. Germline V gene lookup returns CDR1 LNHDA and CDR2 SQIVND (reference sequence). The V end lost 3 bases, the J end lost 3 bases, and 16 bases lay between the germline ends. CDR3 amino acids: CASSIGSAQFTDTQYF. CDR3 DNA sequence: TGTGCCAGTAGTATCGGGAGCGCCCAATTTACAGATACGCAGTATTTT.

The chain recombines TRBV7-8 with TRBJ2-4, with 8 bases fitting TRBD1. Germline CDR1 SGHVS, CDR2 FQNEAQ. The CDR3 extends over 16 amino acids. V shed 5 bases, J shed 1 base, and the junction held 7 bases outside the gene matches. CDR3 in amino acids: CASSPQGAPAKNIQYF. The DNA of the CDR3 is TGTGCCAGCAGCCCGCAGGGGGCCCCTGCCAAAAACATTCAGTACTTC. The full variable domain, its missing parts supplied by reference TRBV7-8 and TRBJ2-4, is GAGVSQSPRYKVAKRGQDVALRCDPISGHVSLFWYQQALGQGPEFLTYFQNEAQLDKSGLPSDRFFAERPEGSVSTLKIQRTQQEDSAVYLCASSPQGAPAKNIQYFGAGTRLSVL.

V is TRBV7-3 and J is TRBJ2-1, with 7 bases fitting TRBD1. The CDR3 contains 16 residues. The trim removed 4 bases at V and 6 bases at J, leaving 12 bases unmatched. Germline lookup yields CDR1 SGHTA and CDR2 FQGTGA. The CDR3 nucleotides are TGTGCCAGCAGCTCCTCAGAGGGGGCAAACATCAATGAGCAGTTCTTC. Residues: CASSSSEGANINEQFF.

The chain couples TRBV7-3 to TRBJ1-4, with a weak D call TRBD1 (5 bases). Germline values: CDR1 SGHTA, CDR2 FQGTGA. This CDR3 comprises 14 residues. V was clipped by 5 bases and J by 7 bases, with 14 bases between them. The CDR3 DNA reads TGTGCCAGCAGCCCTAAGGGGAGGGCTGAAAAACTGTTTTTT. Translating gives CASSPKGRAEKLFF.

The chain recombines TRBV14 with TRBJ2-7; D remains ambiguous. Trimming stripped 0 bases from V and 5 bases from J, with 17 bases between. Germline CDR1 and CDR2: SGHDN and FVKESK. This CDR3 region has 16 residues. The CDR3: CASSQDFKGQENEQYF. The CDR3 nucleotides read TGTGCCAGCAGCCAAGATTTTAAAGGCCAGGAGAACGAGCAGTACTTC.

This clone was seen only once. The chain recombines TRBV2 with TRBJ1-5; the D is unclear. V was cut by 0 bases and J by 9 bases, with 9 bases left in between. There are 13 residues in the CDR3. Germline V CDR1 and CDR2: SNHLY, FYNNEI. The CDR3 protein is CASSEASKGPQHF. Here the CDR3 DNA reads TGTGCCAGCAGTGAAGCCTCAAAGGGGCCCCAGCATTTT.

This clone has more than one count but fewer than ten. This chain joins TRBV19 and TRBJ1-5; D gene uncertain. Germline CDR1 is LNHDA and CDR2 is SQIVND (reference sequence). V was shortened by 3 bases and J by 1 base, with 13 bases between the two germline ends. The CDR3 is made up of 16 amino acids. The CDR3 bases are TGTGCCAGTAGTATCACGGAGTCGGTGAGCAATCAGCCCCAGCATTTT. This encodes CASSITESVSNQPQHF.

Points on this clone: This sample also contains other DNA sequences that code for the same CDR3. V is TRBV10-2 and J is TRBJ2-5; D uncertain. V was shortened by 0 bases and J by 5 bases, with 4 bases between the two germline ends. Per the germline V gene, CDR1 is WSHSY and CDR2 is SAAADI. The CDR3 spans 12 residues. In DNA, the CDR3 is TGCGCCAGCAGTGAGTCGGGGGAGACCCAGTACTTC. This gives the protein CASSESGETQYF.

CDR3 bases: TGTGCCAGCAGCTTGAGCGGGACAGGGATTTACGAGCAGTACTTC. The encoded protein is CASSLSGTGIYEQYF. The V gene is TRBV5-4, the J gene TRBJ2-7, with 9 bases fitting TRBD1. This CDR3 region has 15 residues. V was pared by 1 base and J by 4 bases, with 6 bases of the junction left unmatched. Germline CDR1 and CDR2: SGHNT and YYREEE (reference sequence).

This rearrangement joins TRBV4-1 to TRBJ2-2; D may correspond to TRBD1 or TRBD2 (6 bases each). Per germline, CDR1 MGHRA and CDR2 YSYEKL. The CDR3 contains 15 residues. The V end was cut by 6 bases, the J end by 3 bases, with 14 bases between. The CDR3 coding sequence is TGCGCCAGCAGTCGAGGGGGGACCTACACCGGGGAGCTGTTTTTT. Translated, it gives CASSRGGTYTGELFF.

This clone was observed a few times. The chain links TRBV9 to TRBJ2-3; 7 nucleotides line up with TRBD2. V lost 3 bases, J lost 2 bases, and 9 bases stayed unmatched. The CDR3 consists of 16 residues. Germline V CDR1 and CDR2: SGDLS, YYNGEE. Here the CDR3 DNA reads TGTGCCAGCAGCGCAGATAGCGGGCCTTACACAGATACGCAGTATTTT. Residues: CASSADSGPYTDTQYF.

Comment on this clone: The sample contains more than one DNA sequence encoding this CDR3. The chain employs TRBV27 and TRBJ2-7; 8 nucleotides line up with TRBD1. Germline lookup yields CDR1 MNHEY and CDR2 SMNVEV (reference sequence). V lost 5 bases to trimming and J lost 3 bases; unmatched junction nucleotides: 6. There are 14 residues in the CDR3. This chain's CDR3 is CASSPGQGGYEQYF. CDR3 DNA sequence: TGTGCCAGCAGTCCCGGACAGGGAGGCTACGAGCAGTACTTC.

The CDR3 DNA reads as TGCGCCGGGGGGGCCGGGGTCGGATACGAGCAGTACTTC. Protein product: CAGGAGVGYEQYF. The genes are TRBV10-2 and TRBJ2-7; D might be TRBD2 (7 bases). V lost 11 bases and J 4 bases, leaving 18 bases between the germline ends. CDR3 length: 13 amino acids. Per germline, CDR1 WSHSY and CDR2 SAAADI.

There are a few counts of this clone. Germline is not matched at one junction end, which may reflect a read error. V gene TRBV7-2 combines with J gene TRBJ1-6; the match to TRBD1 covers 9 bases. The CDR3 spans 17 residues. CDR1 SGHTA and CDR2 FQGNSA come from the germline V gene. The CDR3 loop reads CASRLEGNGQGTSPLHF. The CDR3 coding sequence is TGTGCCAGCAGGTTAGAGGGAAACGGACAGGGGACATCACCCCTCCACTTT.

The chain employs TRBV28 and TRBJ2-5; D ambiguous. Trimming took off 5 bases at V and 1 base at J, with 14 bases between the two ends. The CDR3 is 15 residues long. The germline CDR1 and CDR2 sequences are MDHEN and SYDVKM. CDR3 loop: CASSPTKGGQETQYF. DNA of the CDR3: TGTGCCAGCAGTCCCACGAAGGGTGGCCAAGAGACCCAGTACTTC.

V and J are TRBV6-5 and TRBJ1-1; D remains ambiguous. The CDR3 sequence is 13 residues long. Trimming stripped 0 bases from V and 9 bases from J, with 11 bases between. Per the germline V gene, CDR1 is MNHEY and CDR2 is SVGAGI. Here the CDR3 reads CASSYSVEQKAFF. The CDR3 nucleotides are TGTGCCAGCAGTTACTCGGTGGAGCAGAAAGCTTTCTTT.

The chain couples TRBV7-9 to TRBJ2-5; 8 bases line up with TRBD2. The trim removed 5 bases at V and 3 bases at J, leaving 5 bases unmatched. Germline CDR1 is SEHNR and CDR2 is FQNEAQ (reference sequence). CDR3 length equals 14 residues. DNA of the CDR3: TGTGCCAGCAGCCCTTACGGGGGGGAAGAGACCCAGTACTTC. It translates to CASSPYGGEETQYF.

This clone was seen more than once but under ten times. The genes are TRBV7-9 and TRBJ2-3; D is uncertain. This CDR3 spans 14 amino acids. V shed 2 bases and J shed 2 bases, with 8 bases lying between them. CDR1 and CDR2 (germline): SEHNR, FQNEAQ (reference sequence). CDR3 loop: CASSLKMTTDTQYF. The CDR3 DNA reads as TGTGCCAGCAGCTTAAAAATGACCACAGATACGCAGTATTTT.

This clone was counted once. The J gene is TRBJ1-1, the V gene TRBV6-1; no definite D call. The V gene lost 7 bases and the J gene lost 8 bases, with 14 bases spanning the gap. The length of the CDR3 is 12 residues. Germline-derived CDR1 and CDR2 are MNHNS and SASEGT. Written as DNA, the CDR3 is TGTGCCAGCATAGAAGGCCTGATGGAAGCTTTCTTT. It encodes CASIEGLMEAFF.